These 25 T cell receptor beta chains came from one sample sequenced in a study of CD8 T cells in ankylosing spondylitis (dated by TCRdb to 2016 to 2017). These receptors have no identified antigens. General findings and caveats noted by the study authors: A TCR beta motif of 8 or 9 highly homologous amino acid variants appeared characteristic of blood from ankylosing spondylitis patients.

Library preparation used 5' RACE. Instrument on record: Illumina HiSeq 2500. The raw public reads went through TCRdb reprocessing: fastp at Q25, MiXCR clone calling, in-frame beta chains kept. Identical CDR3 protein sequences are pooled into one entry, listed with their most common genes and DNA. A total of some 840,000 distinct CDR3 sequences appear in this sample, roughly 12% of them only once. In total, the top ten clones hold roughly 0.51% of the sample. The sample was blood, either unsorted or a sorted T cell fraction (not recorded which). Receptors were obtained from a male donor with ankylosing spondylitis.

This clonotype showed up just a few times. The chain employs TRBV7-9 and TRBJ2-7; D uncertain. V gave up 1 base and J gave up 0 bases, with 10 bases separating them. The CDR3 sequence is 15 residues long. Germline CDR1 SEHNR, CDR2 FQNEAQ (reference sequence). The CDR3 coding sequence is TGTGCCAGCAGCTTAGGGGGATCCCTCTCCTACGAGCAGTACTTC. As protein: CASSLGGSLSYEQYF.

This clonotype was observed a few times. This rearrangement joins TRBV6-5 to TRBJ2-2; possible D gene TRBD1, 5 bases. With 0 bases removed from V and 2 bases from J, the gap between germline ends came to 10 bases. The CDR3 loop spans 16 amino acids. From germline, CDR1 is MNHEY and CDR2 SVGAGI. CDR3 sequence reads: CASSYSPTVNTGELFF. CDR3 nucleotides: TGTGCCAGCAGTTACTCCCCGACAGTAAACACCGGGGAGCTGTTTTTT.

This clonotype was seen repeatedly, ten times or more. This chain uses TRBV7-2 with TRBJ2-7; the D is unclear. Germline V gene data show CDR1 as SGHTA and CDR2 as FQGNSA. The CDR3 runs to 14 residues. Trimming stripped 2 bases from V and 2 bases from J, with 10 bases between. As DNA, the CDR3 is TGTGCCAGCAGCTTATCTGCGGCTACCTACGAGCAGTACTTC. Translation gives CASSLSAATYEQYF.

This clonotype has ten or more counts. This sequence joins TRBV20-1 and TRBJ2-2, with 14 bases that match TRBD2. V lost 4 bases and J lost 8; bases outside the gene matches: 3. Germline-derived CDR1 and CDR2 are DFQATT and SNEGSKA (reference sequence). The CDR3 has 14 amino acids. The CDR3 reads CSATRTSGRGELFF. The CDR3, as DNA: TGCAGTGCTACCCGGACTAGCGGGAGGGGGGAGCTGTTTTTT.

This clonotype was seen ten or more times. V is TRBV12-3 or TRBV12-4 and J is TRBJ2-2, with 9 bases that match TRBD1. Trimming removed 6 bases from V and 5 bases from J; junction bases left unmatched: 7. The CDR3 is made up of 15 amino acids. The CDR3 DNA follows: TGTGCCAGCAGCTCTGGACAGGGGTGGACCGGGGAGCTGTTTTTT. Translation gives CASSSGQGWTGELFF.

This clonotype was seen only a few times. The chain couples TRBV7-2 to TRBJ2-5, with 10 bases that match TRBD2. V dropped 4 bases and J dropped 4; count of bases not matched to a gene: 6. Germline values: CDR1 SGHTA, CDR2 FQGNSA. The CDR3 loop spans 15 amino acids. CDR3 amino acids: CASSYLAGVGETQYF. In DNA, the CDR3 is TGTGCCAGCAGCTACCTAGCGGGAGTAGGAGAGACCCAGTACTTC.

This clonotype was picked up many times. The J gene is TRBJ2-4, the V gene TRBV20-1; D is ambiguous. CDR1 is DFQATT and CDR2 is SNEGSKA in the germline V gene (reference sequence). The ends were cut back, 0 bases at V and 0 bases at J, with 3 bases in the middle. This CDR3 has 13 residues. CDR3 in amino acids: CSAREGAKNIQYF. Written as DNA, the CDR3 is TGCAGTGCTAGAGAAGGAGCCAAAAACATTCAGTACTTC.

There are a few counts of this clonotype. V gene TRBV10-3 combines with J gene TRBJ2-7; 7 bases agree with TRBD2. Unmatched junction bases numbered 7, after V lost 6 bases and J lost 2 bases. The CDR3 consists of 14 residues. Germline lookup yields CDR1 ENHRY and CDR2 SYGVKD. As DNA, the CDR3 is TGTGCCATCAGGGTTCTAGCGGAGACCTACGAGCAGTACTTC. It yields the protein CAIRVLAETYEQYF.

V is TRBV11-2 and J is TRBJ2-3; 8 bases match TRBD1. The CDR3 has 15 amino acids. Germline CDR1 reads SGHAT; CDR2 reads FQNNGV. The ends lost 4 bases at V and 3 bases at J; junction bases unmatched: 6. CDR3 sequence reads: CASSSTGGQTDTQYF. The CDR3 DNA sequence: TGTGCCAGCAGCTCCACAGGGGGACAAACAGATACGCAGTATTTT.

The rearrangement joins TRBV20-1 to TRBJ2-5; 7 bases agree with TRBD1. Germline assignment: CDR1 DFQATT and CDR2 SNEGSKA (reference sequence). V trimming: 2 bases; J trimming: 4 bases; junction bases outside the gene matches: 4. The CDR3 spans 13 residues. As DNA, the CDR3 is TGCAGTGCTAGACGAGGGGGCGCAGAGACCCAGTACTTC. This translates into CSARRGGAETQYF.

This clonotype came up a few times. The chain combines TRBV5-1 with TRBJ1-2; D uncertain. V was shortened by 4 bases and J by 10 bases, with 14 bases between the two germline ends. CDR1 and CDR2 from the germline V gene are SGHRS and YFSETQ. This CDR3 is 12 amino acids long. The CDR3 DNA sequence: TGCGCCAGCAGCACCCGAGACGGACCCTACACCTTC. It yields the protein CASSTRDGPYTF.

V gene TRBV3-1 combines with J gene TRBJ2-3, with TRBD2 as a possible D gene (6 bases). Germline V lookup: CDR1 LGHDT, CDR2 YNNKEL (reference sequence). The CDR3 has 15 residues. The ends were cut back, 0 bases at V and 5 bases at J, with 12 bases in the middle. The CDR3 nucleotides are TGTGCCAGCAGCCAAGAAAAGCGGGTCCGAGATACGCAGTATTTT. It is translated as CASSQEKRVRDTQYF.

The table lists this clonotype with many counts. The rearrangement joins TRBV20-1 to TRBJ2-3; 8 nucleotides agree with TRBD2. Germline-derived CDR1 and CDR2 are DFQATT and SNEGSKA (reference sequence). V shed 0 bases, J shed 6 bases, and the junction held 8 bases outside the gene matches. The CDR3 is 15 residues long. The CDR3 here is CSAREGRGGQDTQYF. Here the CDR3 DNA reads TGCAGTGCTAGAGAGGGCCGGGGGGGCCAGGATACGCAGTATTTT.

This clonotype occurred a few times. The chain links TRBV6-5 to TRBJ1-6; 7 nucleotides agree with TRBD1. CDR3 length equals 16 residues. Germline CDR1 and CDR2: MNHEY and SVGAGI. V dropped 2 bases and J dropped 7; count of bases not matched to a gene: 8. The CDR3 loop reads CASSYEWGGGNSPLHF. The CDR3 DNA reads as TGTGCCAGCAGTTACGAATGGGGAGGGGGCAATTCACCCCTCCACTTT.

The chain recombines TRBV20-1 with TRBJ2-7; D might be TRBD1 (6 bases). CDR3 length: 14 residues. Between the trimmed V and J ends, which lost 1 base and 2 bases, there was a span of 12 bases. CDR1 is DFQATT and CDR2 is SNEGSKA in the germline V gene (reference sequence). The CDR3 reads CSARGDRFPYEQYF. The CDR3 DNA reads as TGCAGTGCTAGAGGAGACAGGTTCCCCTACGAGCAGTACTTC.

This clonotype was seen ten or more times. The CDR3 bases are TGTGCCAGCAGCTTACCTAGGCGGTTCTCTGGGGCCAACGTCCTGACTTTC. Translating gives CASSLPRRFSGANVLTF. The chain joins TRBV7-9 to TRBJ2-6; D gene unclear. Germline V CDR1 and CDR2: SEHNR, FQNEAQ (reference sequence). The length of the CDR3 is 17 residues. Trimming cost V 2 bases and J 0 bases, with 11 bases left between them. Looking up the rest from reference TRBV7-9 and TRBJ2-6 gives the full variable domain: DTGVSQNPRHKITKRGQNVTFRCDPISEHNRLYWYRQTLGQGPEFLTYFQNEAQLEKSRLLSDRFSAERPKGSFSTLEIQRTEQGDSAMYLCASSLPRRFSGANVLTFGAGSRLTVL.

The chain recombines TRBV20-1 with TRBJ2-1, with a tentative D call TRBD2 (6 bases). Germline values: CDR1 DFQATT, CDR2 SNEGSKA (reference sequence). Trimming pared 8 bases from V and 5 bases from J, leaving 22 bases between. This CDR3 has 15 residues. The CDR3 DNA sequence: TGCAGTTCTCAACTCGGCGGGACTTACAACAATGAGCAGTTCTTC. Amino acid sequence: CSSQLGGTYNNEQFF.

This clonotype was seen a handful of times. This CDR3 is CSAPRQGGGGELFF. The CDR3 nucleotides are TGCAGTGCACCACGACAGGGGGGTGGCGGGGAGCTGTTTTTT. V gene TRBV20-1 combines with J gene TRBJ2-2; 9 bases are a match to TRBD1. CDR3 length: 14 residues. The trim removed 6 bases at V and 7 bases at J, leaving 9 bases unmatched. Germline lookup yields CDR1 DFQATT and CDR2 SNEGSKA (reference sequence).

This clonotype appeared many times. A junction end diverges from the germline sequence, so it may reflect a read error. The chain joins TRBV2 to TRBJ1-5; D remains ambiguous. Germline CDR1 SNHLY, CDR2 FYNNEI. This CDR3 has 12 residues. The CDR3 spells CASREGNQPQHF. CDR3 nucleotide sequence: TGTGCCAGCAGGGAAGGCAATCAGCCCCAGCATTTT.

The gene calls are TRBV6-5 and TRBJ1-1, with no clear D. Germline V gene lookup returns CDR1 MNHEY and CDR2 SVGAGI. V was trimmed by 2 bases and J by 5 bases, leaving 15 bases between them. The CDR3 sequence is 15 residues long. DNA for the CDR3: TGTGCCAGCAGTTACCTCGCTAGGCGAAGGACTGAAGCTTTCTTT. Its translation: CASSYLARRRTEAFF.

This clonotype was counted a few times. V and J are TRBV5-1 and TRBJ2-3; 14 bases fit TRBD2. CDR1 SGHRS and CDR2 YFSETQ come from the germline V gene. Trimming cost V 8 bases and J 4 bases; bases outside gene matches: 3. CDR3 length: 14 residues. The CDR3 is CASGLAGGPDTQYF. CDR3 sequence (DNA): TGCGCCAGTGGACTAGCGGGGGGCCCAGATACGCAGTATTTT.

This clonotype has more than one count but fewer than ten. The CDR3 coding sequence is TGTGCCAGCAGCCAAGATCAAGTACTAGAAACAGATACGCAGTATTTT. Protein sequence: CASSQDQVLETDTQYF. The chain recombines TRBV14 with TRBJ2-3; TRBD2 is a possible D gene (5 bases). V dropped 0 bases and J dropped 3 bases, with 13 bases sitting between them. This CDR3 has 16 amino acids. Germline loops: CDR1 SGHDN, CDR2 FVKESK. The full variable domain, completed using reference TRBV14 and TRBJ2-3, is EAGVTQFPSHSVIEKGQTVTLRCDPISGHDNLYWYRRVMGKEIKFLLHFVKESKQDESGMPNNRFLAERTGGTYSTLKVQPAELEDSGVYFCASSQDQVLETDTQYFGPGTRLTVL.

This clonotype was observed a few times. The rearrangement uses TRBV28 and TRBJ2-3; D is possibly TRBD1 (6 bases). CDR1 is MDHEN and CDR2 is SYDVKM in the germline V gene. The CDR3 covers 11 residues. The V gene lost 7 bases and the J gene lost 6 bases, with 8 bases spanning the gap. The CDR3 DNA is TGTGCCAGCACAGGGGCCGATACGCAGTATTTT. It is translated as CASTGADTQYF.

The V and J genes are TRBV20-1 and TRBJ2-7; TRBD1 matches 7 bases. Germline V CDR1 and CDR2: DFQATT, SNEGSKA (reference sequence). Trimming cost V 3 bases and J 2 bases; bases outside gene matches: 7. The CDR3 consists of 14 residues. CDR3 DNA: TGCAGTGCTAGCACAGGGGTCTTCGCCTACGAGCAGTACTTC. Translation: CSASTGVFAYEQYF.

The V and J genes are TRBV20-1 and TRBJ1-2; D is unresolved. Germline CDR1 reads DFQATT; CDR2 reads SNEGSKA (reference sequence). The CDR3 extends over 12 amino acids. Trimming pared 6 bases from V and 7 bases from J, leaving 15 bases between. CDR3 DNA: TGCAGTGCAGCGGGCGTTTGGGGTGGCTACACCTTC. This gives the protein CSAAGVWGGYTF.